This entry concerns a single T cell receptor beta chain. This clone was seen more than once but under ten times. Its binding antigen is unknown. No base qualities exist here, and no much larger clone lies one base off it. Each collaborating institution followed its own protocols to collect whole blood in K2EDTA tubes. For TCRbeta analysis, collaborators shipped samples as frozen whole blood, isolated PBMCs, or DNA extracted from either of those sample types. According to the germline V gene (reference sequence), CDR1 reads SEHNR and CDR2 reads FQNEAQ. V drops 0 bases and J drops 0 bases, leaving 8 bases in between. The CDR3 starts with the cysteine, ends with the phenylalanine, and has 16 residues. Only the CDR3 region is kept as DNA, spanning 48 bases read in frame from base 1. The data were taken from a study of blood T cell repertoires in COVID-19 (dated by TCRdb to 2018 to 2021). As for the study more broadly: Collaborator samples came from the United States, Italy and Spain and covered acute and convalescent phases of COVID-19. The material from the prospective study consisted of cDNA or gDNA derived from T cells, B-cell-depleted T cells, or PBMCs. Deeply sampled blood TCRbeta repertoires from subjects exposed to, actively infected with, or recovered from COVID-19 were included in the dataset. A freely available public database, intended as a resource for researchers studying the immune response to SARS-CoV-2, is where the repertoires were released. The samples were drawn from two sources: the first 160 participants of the ongoing ImmuneRACE study, and fewer than 1,500 subjects contributed by 6 global collaborators. Sample metadata almost always included a de-identified subject ID, COVID-19 status, age in years and sex. Where available, HLA class I and class II types were obtained from metadata supplied by the sample provider rather than from assay-based typing. The investigation overall reported the following: Clinical and demographic metadata were provided uncurated, with the amount varying by source and participant.

The immunoSEQ Assay, a bias-controlled multiplex PCR, was used to amplify TCRbeta CDR3 regions from genomic DNA. In the original analysis: The number of nucleated cells in each sample was estimated from the amplification of reference gene primers within the assay. Sequence reads were collapsed and filtered to measure the absolute abundance of every unique TCRbeta CDR3 rearrangement. For each sample, productive Simpson clonality was calculated by taking the square root of Simpson's diversity index across productive rearrangements. TCRdb carries this immuneACCESS record with in-frame sequences only. Its versions omit some clonotypes, under half of them owing to an unresolved V gene in the studies checked, with the rest unexplained. V, J and clone size are those of that table, while D and trimming were read from the DNA. The sample profile shows around 200,000 clones; approximately 85% of them were found once. The ten largest clones take up more than 2.5% of the sample.

This TCR was sampled from a man between 60 and 75 years old with acute or convalescent COVID-19. Recombination joined TRBV7-9 with TRBJ1-4, with no reliable assignment of the D segment. Sequencing input: peripheral blood. CDR3 region: CASSLANGATNEKLFF. The nucleotide sequence reads TGTGCCAGCAGCTTAGCAAACGGTGCAACTAATGAAAAACTGTTTTTT.